One sample yielded the 5 T cell receptor beta chains listed below, sequenced in a study of shared clonotypes between healthy human individuals (dated by TCRdb to the early 2020s). The library relied on the immunoSEQ multiplex PCR assay. TCRdb obtained this table from immuneACCESS and retained in-frame rearrangements with V and J assigned. These tables miss some clones; where compared with another copy, unresolved V genes account for less than half of the shortfall, and the remainder is unexplained. Within this sample are more than 2 million clones, with 90% to 96% of them counted one time only. The ten largest clonotypes hold roughly 0.13% of the sample. The sequencing sample was made of naive CD4+ T cells sorted from blood. The sample's cell subset or site label, decoded: CD45RA+ positively selected. The receptors come from a man younger than 30 in good health.

The chain is built from TRBV5-4 and TRBJ2-5; D unresolved. The CDR3 has 15 residues. The V gene's germline CDR1 is SGHNT and CDR2 YYREEE (reference sequence). V lost 4 bases to trimming and J lost 0 bases, with 13 bases between them. The CDR3 DNA is TGTGCCAGCAGCCCTACCTGGATGTACCAAGAGACCCAGTACTTC. It yields the protein CASSPTWMYQETQYF.

The rearrangement links TRBV7-2 to TRBJ2-7, with a possible D match to TRBD1 (6 bases). Germline V CDR1 and CDR2: SGHTA, FQGNSA. This CDR3 has 13 amino acids. V was cut by 5 bases and J by 0 bases, with 8 bases left in between. CDR3 DNA sequence: TGTGCCAGCAGCCGGGACATCTCCTACGAGCAGTACTTC. The encoded protein is CASSRDISYEQYF.

The V and J genes are TRBV18 and TRBJ2-7, with D unresolved. The CDR3 contains 13 residues. Germline loops: CDR1 KGHSH, CDR2 LQKENI. The V end was cut by 0 bases, the J end by 2 bases, with 5 bases between. CDR3 coding DNA: TGTGCCAGCTCACCACCTACGGCCTACGAGCAGTACTTC. It yields the protein CASSPPTAYEQYF.

The chain employs TRBV28 and TRBJ1-2; TRBD1 agrees at 8 bases. The V segment lost 3 bases and the J segment 4 bases; nucleotides outside the gene matches: 13. Per germline, CDR1 MDHEN and CDR2 SYDVKM. The CDR3 contains 17 residues. The CDR3 reads CASSFETFGQGGYGYTF. The CDR3 DNA sequence: TGTGCCAGCAGTTTCGAAACCTTCGGACAGGGCGGCTATGGCTACACCTTC.

V usage is TRBV18 and J usage is TRBJ2-7; 9 bases map to TRBD2. This CDR3 has 15 residues. The V and J ends lost 6 bases and 7 bases, in that order; junction bases with no gene match: 13. Per the germline V gene, CDR1 is KGHSH and CDR2 is LQKENI. In nucleotides, the CDR3 is TGTGCCAGCTCCTCCATCGGGCGGGAGGGTGGAGAGCAGTACTTC. This translates into CASSSIGREGGEQYF.